This TCR beta chain was captured by sequencing in a study of cytomegalovirus exposure and HLA in healthy donors. Notes on the study in general: In a later analysis, DRB1 alleles had the most associated TCRs; HLA-C alleles the fewest. Serostatus for CMV was the only available immune exposure information. Reported findings show TCR beta sequences accurately forecast HLA-A and HLA-B alleles in most subjects.

Participants comprised healthy donors of bone marrow. Turning to this clone: Its matching antigen is unknown.

CDR1 and CDR2 from the germline V gene are SNHLY and FYNNEI. Trimming took 3 bases from V and 0 from J, leaving 10 bases between them. This CDR3 has 15 residues. The PCR contained 60 Vbeta and 13 Jbeta primers. Measured with immunoSEQ multiplex PCR; TCRdb has only the in-frame clones, and not every one. The table includes 210,000 or so clones, roughly 84% detected once. V is TRBV2 and J is TRBJ2-3; D might be TRBD1 (5 bases). The source material was PBMCs. The sequence came from a girl aged 2 to 10 in good health and CMV-seronegative. Written as DNA, the CDR3 is TGTGCCAGCAGTGACGTCAGGGTGAGCACAGATACGCAGTATTTT. This gives the protein CASSDVRVSTDTQYF.